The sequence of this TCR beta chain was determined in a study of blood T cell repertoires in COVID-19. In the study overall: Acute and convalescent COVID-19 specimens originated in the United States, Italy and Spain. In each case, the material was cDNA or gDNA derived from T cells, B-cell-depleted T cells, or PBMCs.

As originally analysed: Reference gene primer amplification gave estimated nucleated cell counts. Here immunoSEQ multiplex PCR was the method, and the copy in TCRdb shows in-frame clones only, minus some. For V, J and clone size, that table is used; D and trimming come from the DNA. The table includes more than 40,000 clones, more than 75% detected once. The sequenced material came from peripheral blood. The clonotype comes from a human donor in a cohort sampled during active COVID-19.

For the CDR3, the DNA is TGTGCCAGCAGCCGGACAGACCTACAAGAGACCCAGTACTTC. Translated: CASSRTDLQETQYF. The J gene is TRBJ2-5, the V gene TRBV5-4; tentatively, D is TRBD1 (6 bases). Germline V gene lookup returns CDR1 SGHNT and CDR2 YYREEE (reference sequence). Trimming removed 4 bases at V and 2 bases at J, with 12 bases between. The CDR3 has 14 amino acids.